The 7 T cell receptor beta chains in this list originate from one sample, sequenced in a study of metastatic and nonmetastatic thyroid tumors. TCRdb reanalyzed the PCR reads via MiXCR. The data contain around 65,000 clones, approximately 14% of them singletons. Every patient was untreated before thyroid surgery. Source material: blood. The origin of the receptors is a male donor with papillary thyroid cancer or a benign thyroid nodule (not recorded which). Some clones in this sample may be carry-over from other donors' samples.

This clone was detected ten times or more. This chain joins TRBV18 and TRBJ2-3; D is perhaps TRBD1 (6 bases). The length of the CDR3 is 15 residues. V was trimmed by 0 bases and J by 5 bases, leaving 12 bases between them. Per germline, CDR1 KGHSH and CDR2 LQKENI. The CDR3 loop is CASSPPQGLRDTQYF. The CDR3 nucleotides are TGTGCCAGCTCACCACCACAGGGTCTCCGAGATACGCAGTATTTT.

This chain links TRBV5-6 with TRBJ1-1, with D uncertain. V lost 4 bases, J lost 14 bases, and 18 bases lay in between. This CDR3 region has 12 residues. Germline lookup yields CDR1 SGHDT and CDR2 YYEEEE. The CDR3 protein is CASSLGFTWSFF. The CDR3 DNA reads TGTGCCAGCAGCCTCGGATTTACGTGGAGCTTCTTT.

Turning to this clone: A much larger clone lies a single base off, so this may be a read error. This sample includes further DNA sequences coding for the same CDR3. This sequence joins TRBV3-1 and TRBJ1-1; tentative D call: TRBD1 (5 bases). The CDR3 runs to 19 residues. Germline loops: CDR1 LGHDT, CDR2 YNNKEL (reference sequence). V lost 0 bases to trimming and J lost 2 bases, with 22 bases between them. The CDR3 loop is CASSQDPRGAARGNTEAFF. For the CDR3, the DNA is TGTGCCAGCAGCCAAGATCCTAGGGGCGCGGCAAGAGGTAACACTGAAGCTTTCTTT.

The chain recombines TRBV20-1 with TRBJ2-7; D tentatively fits TRBD1 or TRBD2 (5 bases each). The CDR3 runs to 15 residues. V was cut by 1 base and J by 0 bases, with 13 bases left in between. The V gene's germline CDR1 is DFQATT and CDR2 SNEGSKA (reference sequence). The CDR3 here is CSARAGTGSSYEQYF. CDR3 coding DNA: TGCAGTGCTAGAGCTGGGACGGGGAGCTCCTACGAGCAGTACTTC.

The chain is built from TRBV11-2 and TRBJ2-7; TRBD1 or TRBD2 may be the D gene (5 bases each). Germline V lookup: CDR1 SGHAT, CDR2 FQNNGV. The CDR3 has 11 amino acids. This chain's CDR3 is CARRDGYEQYF. The CDR3 DNA follows: TGTGCAAGAAGGGACGGCTACGAGCAGTACTTC.

Remarks on this clone: One junction end does not reproduce the germline sequence, and a read error may be involved. V usage is TRBV7-8 and J usage is TRBJ2-3; D remains ambiguous. Germline CDR1 is SGHVS and CDR2 is FQNEAQ. The length of the CDR3 is 15 residues. The CDR3 region is CASNSYDTTTDTQYF. The CDR3 bases are TGTGCTAGCAACTCTTATGATACCACGACAGATACGCAGTATTTT.

This clone was picked up many times. The V and J genes are TRBV5-5 and TRBJ1-4, with D unclear. The CDR3 is made up of 16 amino acids. V lost 0 bases to trimming and J lost 5 bases, with 14 bases between them. In germline, CDR1 is SGHKS, CDR2 YYEKEE (reference sequence). For the CDR3, the DNA is TGTGCCAGCAGCTTGGCCGTGGGAGGCAGGAATGAAAAACTGTTTTTT. Its translation: CASSLAVGGRNEKLFF.